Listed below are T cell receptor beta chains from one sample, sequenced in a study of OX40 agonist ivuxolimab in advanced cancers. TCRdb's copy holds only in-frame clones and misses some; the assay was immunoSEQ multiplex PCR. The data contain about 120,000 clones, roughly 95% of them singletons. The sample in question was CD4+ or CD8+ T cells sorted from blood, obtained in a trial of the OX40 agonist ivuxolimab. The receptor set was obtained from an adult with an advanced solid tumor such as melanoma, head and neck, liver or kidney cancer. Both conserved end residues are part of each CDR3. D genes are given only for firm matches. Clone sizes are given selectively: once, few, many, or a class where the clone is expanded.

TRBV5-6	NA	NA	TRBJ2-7	TGTGCCAGCAGCTATACCCTCCCGGGAAACGAGCAGTACTTC	CASSYTLPGNEQYF
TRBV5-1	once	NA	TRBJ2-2	TGCGCCAGCAGTAATGGGGACAACTCGAACACCGGGGAGCTGTTTTTT	CASSNGDNSNTGELFF
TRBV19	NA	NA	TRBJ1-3	TGTGCCAGTAATTTTCAGGGAGCTGGAAACACCATATATTTT	CASNFQGAGNTIYF
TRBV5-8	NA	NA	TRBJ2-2	TGTGCCAGCAGCTCGGGACTCCAAATAACCACCGGGGAGCTGTTTTTT	CASSSGLQITTGELFF
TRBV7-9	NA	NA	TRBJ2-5	TGTGCCAGCAGCTTAGTGGTAGCGGCCCGTGCAGATACCCAGTACTTC	CASSLVVAARADTQYF
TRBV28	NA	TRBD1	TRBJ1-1	TGTGCCAGCAGTCCACACAGGGGCCAGAACACTGAAGCTTTCTTT	CASSPHRGQNTEAFF
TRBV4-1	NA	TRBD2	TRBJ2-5	TGCGCCAGCAGCCAAGAGCCCCGGGGGGTAGACCAAGAGACCCAGTACTTC	CASSQEPRGVDQETQYF
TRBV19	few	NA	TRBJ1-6	TGTGCCAGTAGTATAGATCGCGCAGGGGATTCACCCCTCCACTTT	CASSIDRAGDSPLHF
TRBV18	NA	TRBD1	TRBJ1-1	TGTGCCAGCTCACCTAGCAGGGGGGATAACACTGAAGCTTTCTTT	CASSPSRGDNTEAFF
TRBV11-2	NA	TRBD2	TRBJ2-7	TGTGCCAGCAGCTCGTATAGCGGGAGGGTCTACGAGCAGTACTTC	CASSSYSGRVYEQYF
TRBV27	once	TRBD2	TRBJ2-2	TGTGCCAGCAGTATGGGACTAGCGGGAGGCTCGAACACCGGGGAGCTGTTTTTT	CASSMGLAGGSNTGELFF
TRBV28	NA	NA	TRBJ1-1	TGTGCCAGCAGTGTACCCGGGATGAACACTGAAGCTTTCTTT	CASSVPGMNTEAFF
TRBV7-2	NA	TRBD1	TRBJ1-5	TGTGCCAGCAGCGGGACAGGTTATAGCAATCAGCCCCAGCATTTT	CASSGTGYSNQPQHF
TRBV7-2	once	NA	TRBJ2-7	TGTGCCAGCAGCTTAAGTGGGGGGCAGAATTACCAGCAGTACTTC	CASSLSGGQNYQQYF
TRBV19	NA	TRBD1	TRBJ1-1	TGTGCCAGTAGTTACGACAGGGTCGGGACTGAAGCTTTCTTT	CASSYDRVGTEAFF
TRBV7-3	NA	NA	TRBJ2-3	TGTGCCAGCAGCCAGGGGACCAACACAGATACGCAGTATTTT	CASSQGTNTDTQYF
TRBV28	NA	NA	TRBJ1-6	TGTGCCAGCAGTAACTCGAGGGGGGGAAATTCACCCCTCCACTTT	CASSNSRGGNSPLHF
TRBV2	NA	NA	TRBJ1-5	TGTGCCAGTAGACAGCGTTATCAGCCCCAGCATTTT	CASRQRYQPQHF
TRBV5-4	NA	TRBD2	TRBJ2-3	TGTGCCAGCAGCTTTGGGACTAGCGTAGATACGCAGTATTTT	CASSFGTSVDTQYF
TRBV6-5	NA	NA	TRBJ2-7	TGTGCCAGCAGTAACCAGGGTCAGGGGACGGGCGAGCAGTACTTC	CASSNQGQGTGEQYF
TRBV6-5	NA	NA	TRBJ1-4	TGTGCCAGCAGGAGGGACGCAACTAATGAAAAACTGTTTTTT	CASRRDATNEKLFF
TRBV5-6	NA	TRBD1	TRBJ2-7	TGTGCCAGCAGCCTACTGACAGGGGGCAGATACGAGCAGTACTTC	CASSLLTGGRYEQYF
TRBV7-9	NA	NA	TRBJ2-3	TGTGCTTCGGGCGAGGGGCCAGATACGCAGTATTTT	CASGEGPDTQYF
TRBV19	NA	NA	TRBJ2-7	TGTGCCAGTAGTATAGAAGCAGGGCGCGAGGTCGAGCAGTACTTC	CASSIEAGREVEQYF
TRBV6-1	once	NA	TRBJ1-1	TGTGCCAGCAGTGACGTGGGGGGCACTGAAGCTTTCTTT	CASSDVGGTEAFF
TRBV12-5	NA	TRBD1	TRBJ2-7	TGTGCTAGTGCCACCGTTTCAGGGGGTCGGTACGAGCAGTACTTC	CASATVSGGRYEQYF
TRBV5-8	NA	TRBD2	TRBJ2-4	TGTGCCAGCAGCGGGGGGGGATTCTACTCCTTAGCCAAAAACATTCAGTACTTC	CASSGGGFYSLAKNIQYF
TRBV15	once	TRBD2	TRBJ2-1	TGTGCCACCAGCAGAGTCCTAGCGGGAGGTGTGCAGTTCTTC	CATSRVLAGGVQFF
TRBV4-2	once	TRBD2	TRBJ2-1	TGTGCCAGCAGCCAAGTTCAGCGGGGGACTAGTTTTTTGAATGAGCAGTTCTTC	CASSQVQRGTSFLNEQFF
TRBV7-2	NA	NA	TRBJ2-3	TGTGCCAGCAGCTCGGAATATACGCAGTATTTT	CASSSEYTQYF
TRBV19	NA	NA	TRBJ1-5	TGTGCCAGTAGTAGAACAGGGTGGGGGGAGCCCCAGCATTTT	CASSRTGWGEPQHF
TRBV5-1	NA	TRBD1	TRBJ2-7	TGCGCCAGCAGCAGGGACAGGGTTGACGAGCAGTACTTC	CASSRDRVDEQYF
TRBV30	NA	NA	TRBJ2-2	TGTGCCTGGAGTGGAGGCACCGGCCCCGGGGAGCTGTTTTTT	CAWSGGTGPGELFF
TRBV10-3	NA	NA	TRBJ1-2	TGTGCCATCAGTGATGGTGCGGGGGGGAACTGGGGCTACACCTTC	CAISDGAGGNWGYTF
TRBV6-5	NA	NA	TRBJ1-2	TGTGCCAGCAGGGACCGGAGGGGACTTAACTATGGCTACACCTTC	CASRDRRGLNYGYTF
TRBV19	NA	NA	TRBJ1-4	TGTGCCAGTAGGTCCGGGGTTGCTAATGAAAAACTGTTTTTT	CASRSGVANEKLFF
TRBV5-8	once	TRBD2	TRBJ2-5	TGTGCCAGCGTACTAGCGTGGCCTGGGGCCCAAGAGACCCAGTACTTC	CASVLAWPGAQETQYF
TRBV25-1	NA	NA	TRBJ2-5	TGTGCCAGCAGTGAATCGTTGGGTTTAGAGACCCAGTACTTC	CASSESLGLETQYF
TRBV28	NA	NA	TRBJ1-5	TGTGCCACAATCACTGGGGGGGCCTATAGCAATCAGCCCCAGCATTTT	CATITGGAYSNQPQHF
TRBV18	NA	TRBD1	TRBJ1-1	TGTGCCAGCTCACCCGACAGGGTTGGACGAGACACTGAAGCTTTCTTT	CASSPDRVGRDTEAFF
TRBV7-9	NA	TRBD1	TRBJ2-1	TGTGCCAGCAGTTTGCCGGGACAGGGAAACAATGAGCAGTTCTTC	CASSLPGQGNNEQFF
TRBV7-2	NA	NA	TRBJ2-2	TGTGCCAGCAGCTTAGCGCTTTCCGGGACTTGGACCGGGGAGCTGTTTTTT	CASSLALSGTWTGELFF
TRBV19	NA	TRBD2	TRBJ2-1	TGTGCCAGTAGCCAACTAGCGGGAGGGCGTGAGCAGTTCTTC	CASSQLAGGREQFF
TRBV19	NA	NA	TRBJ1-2	TGTGCCAGTAGAGGAGGCGGGGGTCTCGGCTATGGCTACACCTTC	CASRGGGGLGYGYTF
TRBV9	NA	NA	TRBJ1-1	TGTGCCAGCAGCGTAGAGGGGTTCGCTTTCTTT	CASSVEGFAFF
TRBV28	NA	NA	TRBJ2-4	TGTGCCAGCAGTTTATGGACAAGGCCCAGGCTAGCCAAAAACATTCAGTACTTC	CASSLWTRPRLAKNIQYF
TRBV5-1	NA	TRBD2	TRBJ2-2	TGCGCCAGCAGCGAGGGACTAGCGGGACGAACCGGGGAGCTGTTTTTT	CASSEGLAGRTGELFF
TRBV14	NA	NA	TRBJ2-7	TGTGCCAGCAGCCAAGTTAGGCTATCCTACGAGCAGTACTTC	CASSQVRLSYEQYF
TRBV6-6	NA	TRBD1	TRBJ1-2	TGTGCCAGCATCGGGACAGGGTATCTCGGCGGCTACACCTTC	CASIGTGYLGGYTF
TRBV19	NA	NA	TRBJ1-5	TGTGCCAGTAGTATAGACAGAGGACGCAATCAGCCCCAGCATTTT	CASSIDRGRNQPQHF
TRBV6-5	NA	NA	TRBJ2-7	TGTGCCAGCAGTTACTCTGGGCAGGGAGCCTACGAGCAGTACTTC	CASSYSGQGAYEQYF
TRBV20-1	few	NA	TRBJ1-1	TGCAGTGCTACGTCTGAAGCTTTCTTT	CSATSEAFF
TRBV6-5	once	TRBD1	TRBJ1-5	TGTGCCAGCAGCCGGGACAGGGACACGGCCCAGCATTTT	CASSRDRDTAQHF
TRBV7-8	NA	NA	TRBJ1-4	TGTGCCAGCAGCTTAGTTGCAGGGACATATGAAAAACTGTTTTTT	CASSLVAGTYEKLFF